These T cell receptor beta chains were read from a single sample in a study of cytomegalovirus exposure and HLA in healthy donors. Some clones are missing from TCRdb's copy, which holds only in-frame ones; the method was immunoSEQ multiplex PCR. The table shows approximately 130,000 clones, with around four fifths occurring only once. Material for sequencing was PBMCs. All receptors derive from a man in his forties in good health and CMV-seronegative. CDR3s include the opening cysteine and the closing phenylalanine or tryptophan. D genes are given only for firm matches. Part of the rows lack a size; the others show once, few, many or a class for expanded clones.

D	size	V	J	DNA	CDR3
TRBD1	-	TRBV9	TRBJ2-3	TGTGCCAGCAGCGTCCAGGGACAGGGGCCAGATACGCAGTATTTT	CASSVQGQGPDTQYF
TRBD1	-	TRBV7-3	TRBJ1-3	TGTGCCAGCAGCTTAGCAGGGGGCTCTGGAAACACCATATATTTT	CASSLAGGSGNTIYF
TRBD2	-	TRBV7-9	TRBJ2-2	TGTGCCAGCAGCCCCCGGGGGGGGACTCTCGCGAACACCGGGGAGCTGTTTTTT	CASSPRGGTLANTGELFF
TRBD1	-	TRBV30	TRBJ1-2	TGTGCCTGGAGGACAGGGGGCAACTATGGCTACACCTTC	CAWRTGGNYGYTF
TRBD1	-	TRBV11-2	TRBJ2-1	TGTGCCAGCAGCCAGCTACAGGGGACGTACAATGAGCAGTTCTTC	CASSQLQGTYNEQFF
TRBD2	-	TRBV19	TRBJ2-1	TGTGCCAGTAGTATTGCGGGGGATGAGCAGTTCTTC	CASSIAGDEQFF
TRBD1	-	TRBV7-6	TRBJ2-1	TGTGCCAGCAGCCCCTATACCGGGACAGACAATGAGCAGTTCTTC	CASSPYTGTDNEQFF
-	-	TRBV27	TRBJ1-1	TGTGCCAGCAGTTCCTCAGGGGTCGCTGAAGCTTTCTTT	CASSSSGVAEAFF
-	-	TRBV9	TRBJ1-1	TGTGCCAGCAGCGCTTTGACTGGGAACACTGAAGCTTTCTTT	CASSALTGNTEAFF
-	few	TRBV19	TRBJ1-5	TGTGCCAGTAGGGGACCGGGGAGGCATCAGCCCCAGCATTTT	CASRGPGRHQPQHF
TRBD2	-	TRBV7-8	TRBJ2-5	TGTGCCAGCAGCTTAGGGACTAGCGGGGAAGAGACCCAGTACTTC	CASSLGTSGEETQYF
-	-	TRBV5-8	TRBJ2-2	TGTGCCAGCAGCTTGGCCGGGACCGGGGAGCTGTTTTTT	CASSLAGTGELFF